This T cell receptor (beta chain) was obtained from a study of yellow fever vaccine responses in identical twins. Overall study findings and caveats: Twins reportedly had a vaccine T cell response that seemed partly convergent, partly personalized.

TCRdb re-derived calls from the RT-PCR reads in MiXCR, one entry per CDR3 protein. The sample yields roughly 23,000 distinct CDR3 sequences, under 80% seen once. About this clonotype itself: Its antigen is currently unknown.

V lost 3 bases, J lost 8 bases, and 8 bases lay in between. The CDR3 runs 12 residues. The rearrangement links TRBV12-3 or TRBV12-4 to TRBJ2-1; no definite D call. The sequences come from T cells from blood (PBMCs), unsorted or a sorted subset (not recorded which), collected before or after yellow fever vaccination (not recorded which). This clonotype was sampled from a woman younger than 35 who received the yellow fever vaccine. The CDR3 region has the DNA TGTGCCAGCAGTTTTCGGAGATATGAGCAGTTCTTC. This translates into CASSFRRYEQFF.